The 20 T cell receptor beta chains presented below share a single source sample, sequenced in a study of human T cells and chemical hapten exposure (dated by TCRdb to the early 2020s). The sample's time point, from its label and the paper: pre-sensitization, week 0. The sample's treatment or condition label, in plain terms: therapeutic diphenylcyclopropenone sensitization with weekly scalp DPC. The library was made by RACE. Data came from a NextSeq 500. Starting from the raw public reads, TCRdb applied fastp trimming at Q25, assembled clones with MiXCR and retained in-frame beta chains. Every distinct CDR3 protein forms one entry, paired with its most common genes and DNA. Here the sample has 200,000 to 300,000 distinct CDR3 sequences; 7.5% to 9% occur a single time. Jointly, the top ten make up 2% to 3% of the sample. The sequencing used whole blood, collected in connection with sensitization to the hapten diphenylcyclopropenone (DPC). These receptors all come from a woman between 40 and 50 years old with alopecia areata. Some clones in this sample may be carry-over from other donors' samples.

V is TRBV27 and J is TRBJ2-3; D remains unclear. The CDR3 sequence is 15 residues long. Trimming stripped 2 bases from V and 4 bases from J, with 13 bases between. CDR1 MNHEY and CDR2 SMNVEV come from the germline V gene (reference sequence). CDR3 loop: CASSLIGFSADTQYF. The CDR3 nucleotides read TGTGCCAGCAGTTTAATAGGGTTCAGCGCAGATACGCAGTATTTT.

This clonotype was seen only a few times. This chain connects TRBV28 to TRBJ1-2; D unclear. This CDR3 has 12 residues. Germline values: CDR1 MDHEN, CDR2 SYDVKM. The V and J ends lost 6 bases and 6 bases respectively, with 11 bases between them. The CDR3 reads CASSRRWNGYTF. CDR3 bases: TGTGCCAGCAGCCGCAGGTGGAATGGCTACACCTTC.

This clonotype occurred a few times. This chain links TRBV7-2 with TRBJ2-7; 7 bases line up with TRBD2. Germline assignment: CDR1 SGHTA and CDR2 FQGNSA. This CDR3 has 14 amino acids. V was clipped by 5 bases and J by 3 bases; unmatched bases: 7. CDR3 protein: CASSTGTTNYEQYF. The CDR3 nucleotides read TGTGCCAGCAGCACCGGGACTACCAACTACGAGCAGTACTTC. The whole variable domain, filled in from reference TRBV7-2 and TRBJ2-7, reads GAGVSQSPSNKVTEKGKDVELRCDPISGHTALYWYRQSLGQGLEFLIYFQGNSAPDKSGLPSDRFSAERTGGSVSTLTIQRTQQEDSAVYLCASSTGTTNYEQYFGPGTRLTVT.

This clonotype was picked up a small number of times. The rearrangement uses TRBV28 and TRBJ2-1; D unresolved. Germline lookup yields CDR1 MDHEN and CDR2 SYDVKM. Trimming removed 1 base from V and 9 bases from J, with 7 bases in between. The CDR3 runs to 12 residues. CDR3 sequence: CASSLLTSEQFF. CDR3 DNA sequence: TGTGCCAGCAGTTTATTAACAAGTGAGCAGTTCTTC.

The chain has TRBV2 and TRBJ2-5, with 12 bases fitting TRBD2. The CDR3 is 12 amino acids. Germline CDR1 reads SNHLY; CDR2 reads FYNNEI. Germline trimming cut 9 bases from V and 5 bases from J; bases unmatched to any gene: 1. The CDR3, as DNA: TGTGCCAGGACTAGCGGGAGTGAGACCCAGTACTTC. This gives the protein CARTSGSETQYF.

This clonotype appeared a few times. The rearrangement uses TRBV6-1 and TRBJ1-5; D gene unclear. Trimming stripped 7 bases from V and 0 bases from J, with 10 bases between. The CDR3 is 14 amino acids. The germline CDR1 and CDR2 sequences are MNHNS and SASEGT. This CDR3 is CASTEADSNQPQHF. The DNA for the CDR3 is TGTGCCAGCACCGAGGCAGATAGCAATCAGCCCCAGCATTTT.

This chain connects TRBV5-1 to TRBJ1-5; D is unresolved. The CDR3 has 15 residues. Germline CDR1 SGHRS, CDR2 YFSETQ. The V and J ends lost 0 bases and 2 bases respectively, with 9 bases between them. In nucleotides, the CDR3 is TGCGCCAGCAGCTTGGGTGGGCAAGGCAATCAGCCCCAGCATTTT. Its protein product is CASSLGGQGNQPQHF.

This clonotype was detected ten times or more. V is TRBV6-4 and J is TRBJ2-3; D is uncertain. This CDR3 region has 13 residues. Looked up from germline, CDR1 is MRHNA and CDR2 is SNTAGT. V gave up 5 bases and J gave up 0 bases, with 6 bases separating them. CDR3 bases: TGTGCCAGCAGTAAAGGGAGCACAGATACGCAGTATTTT. It yields the protein CASSKGSTDTQYF.

This clonotype turned up a few times. This chain links TRBV5-1 with TRBJ2-1; D not certain. The CDR3 runs to 13 residues. Trimming took 6 bases from V and 6 from J, leaving 13 bases between them. In germline, CDR1 is SGHRS, CDR2 YFSETQ. The chain's CDR3 is CASMIGPGNEQFF. The CDR3 DNA reads as TGCGCCAGCATGATAGGGCCGGGCAATGAGCAGTTCTTC. Using reference TRBV5-1 and TRBJ2-1 for the parts outside the CDR3, the full variable domain is KAGVTQTPRYLIKTRGQQVTLSCSPISGHRSVSWYQQTPGQGLQFLFEYFSETQRNKGNFPGRFSGRQFSNSRSEMNVSTLELGDSALYLCASMIGPGNEQFFGPGTRLTVL.

This clonotype was found a few times. The chain combines TRBV9 with TRBJ2-5; 7 bases fit TRBD1. After removal of 3 bases from V and 2 bases from J, the junction contained 7 bases not matched to a gene. The length of the CDR3 is 15 residues. Germline V gene sequence: CDR1 SGDLS, CDR2 YYNGEE. This CDR3 is CASSGTPGGQETQYF. The CDR3 coding sequence is TGTGCCAGCAGCGGAACACCAGGGGGACAAGAGACCCAGTACTTC.

The chain combines TRBV2 with TRBJ2-3; a weak D match, TRBD2 (5 bases). V gave up 3 bases and J gave up 4 bases, with 11 bases separating them. CDR3 length: 14 amino acids. Germline-derived CDR1 and CDR2 are SNHLY and FYNNEI. CDR3 sequence: CASSDRRSADTQYF. The CDR3 region has the DNA TGTGCCAGCAGTGACAGGAGGAGCGCAGATACGCAGTATTTT.

The chain is built from TRBV5-1 and TRBJ2-7; D is undetermined. This CDR3 has 13 amino acids. The V and J ends lost 0 bases and 2 bases respectively, with 6 bases between them. Germline CDR1 and CDR2: SGHRS and YFSETQ. CDR3 region: CASSLDGTYEQYF. Here the CDR3 DNA reads TGCGCCAGCAGCTTGGACGGAACCTACGAGCAGTACTTC.

This chain uses TRBV20-1 with TRBJ1-5, with a weak D call TRBD1 (6 bases). This CDR3 comprises 15 residues. Germline CDR1 DFQATT, CDR2 SNEGSKA (reference sequence). V lost 2 bases and J lost 7, with 18 bases in between. The CDR3 DNA reads TGCAGTGCTAGAAGGACAGCTACTCCTAACCAGCCCCAGCATTTT. Translation: CSARRTATPNQPQHF.

The CDR3 DNA reads as TGTGCCAGCAGCTTTGTTTCTATTGCGACCGGGGAGCTGTTTTTT. Translating gives CASSFVSIATGELFF. The chain combines TRBV7-9 with TRBJ2-2; no reliable D call. Germline CDR1 reads SEHNR; CDR2 reads FQNEAQ (reference sequence). This CDR3 spans 15 amino acids. The germline V and J ends were trimmed by 3 bases and 5 bases, with 13 bases remaining between them.

Many counts were recorded for this clonotype. This chain joins TRBV28 and TRBJ1-1; D call uncertain. The length of the CDR3 is 15 residues. Germline values: CDR1 MDHEN, CDR2 SYDVKM. V lost 4 bases to trimming and J lost 0 bases, with 12 bases between them. In DNA form, the CDR3 reads TGTGCCAGCAGTTCCCGTGAGACGGTGAACACTGAAGCTTTCTTT. Its translation is CASSSRETVNTEAFF.

The chain carries TRBV11-2 and TRBJ2-5; TRBD1 aligns across 12 bases. The length of the CDR3 is 15 residues. Germline loops: CDR1 SGHAT, CDR2 FQNNGV. V gave up 3 bases and J gave up 5 bases; unmatched junction bases: 4. In DNA form, the CDR3 reads TGTGCCAGCAGCTTGGGGGACAGGGGGCGCGAGACCCAGTACTTC. Its translation is CASSLGDRGRETQYF.

Only a few counts were recorded for this clonotype. The rearrangement joins TRBV6-4 to TRBJ2-1, with D tentatively TRBD2 (7 bases). The germline gives CDR1 MRHNA, CDR2 SNTAGT. Trimming cost V 3 bases and J 8 bases, with 17 bases left between them. The CDR3 has 15 residues. The CDR3 DNA sequence: TGTGCCAGCAGTGATGAGTGGGAGGGGGGACATGAGCAGTTCTTC. Encoded protein: CASSDEWEGGHEQFF.

This clonotype was found many times. This rearrangement joins TRBV7-3 to TRBJ2-3, with TRBD2 as a possible D gene (6 bases). Looked up from germline, CDR1 is SGHTA and CDR2 is FQGTGA. The CDR3 spans 16 residues. V lost 5 bases and J lost 2, with 17 bases in between. Here the CDR3 DNA reads TGTGCCAGCAGCGTAATGGGGGGACGCTCCACAGATACGCAGTATTTT. This sequence encodes CASSVMGGRSTDTQYF.

This clonotype was counted ten times or more. The chain employs TRBV29-1 and TRBJ2-5, with 8 positions matching TRBD2. The ends lost 2 bases at V and 5 bases at J; junction bases unmatched: 10. CDR1 is SQVTM and CDR2 is ANQGSEA in the germline V gene. This CDR3 contains 15 residues. The CDR3 region has the DNA TGCAGCGTTGAACATAAGCGGGAGAGGGGCGAGACCCAGTACTTC. Amino acid sequence: CSVEHKRERGETQYF.

V is TRBV7-9 and J is TRBJ2-7; D gene ambiguous. The CDR3 is made up of 13 amino acids. The germline V gene has CDR1 SEHNR and CDR2 FQNEAQ (reference sequence). V lost 0 bases and J 2 bases, leaving 5 bases between the germline ends. The CDR3 loop is CASSLAEPYEQYF. CDR3 sequence (DNA): TGTGCCAGCAGCTTAGCGGAGCCCTACGAGCAGTACTTC. Full variable domain (missing parts from reference TRBV7-9 and TRBJ2-7): DTGVSQNPRHKITKRGQNVTFRCDPISEHNRLYWYRQTLGQGPEFLTYFQNEAQLEKSRLLSDRFSAERPKGSFSTLEIQRTEQGDSAMYLCASSLAEPYEQYFGPGTRLTVT.